A selection of T cell receptor beta chains follows, all from one sample in a study of regulatory T cells in long-lasting Graves disease. TCRdb re-analysed the multiplex PCR reads in MiXCR, keeping a single row per CDR3 protein. The repertoire holds 300,000 to 400,000 distinct CDR3 sequences, roughly 18% seen once, with approximately 35% in the top ten. The sample was peripheral blood mononuclear cells (PBMCs), taken at new diagnosis, from a patient treated with antithyroid drugs. Receptors were obtained from a female donor with Graves disease. CDR3s include the opening cysteine and the closing phenylalanine or tryptophan. D genes are given only for firm matches. Expanded clones get a size class; other rows say once, few or many, or leave the size out.

cdr3_length	clone_size	d_call	v_call	j_call	cdr3_aa	cdr3_nt
16	many	TRBD2	TRBV3-1	TRBJ2-1	CASSQDLAGGSNEQFF	TGTGCCAGCAGCCAAGATCTAGCGGGAGGTAGTAATGAGCAGTTCTTC
15	many	TRBD2	TRBV2	TRBJ2-1	CASIAGRSSYNEQFF	TGTGCCAGCATAGCCGGGAGGTCATCCTACAATGAGCAGTTCTTC
14	.	.	TRBV13	TRBJ1-3	CASSRAGSGNTIYF	TGTGCCAGCAGCCGGGCAGGCTCCGGAAACACCATATATTTT
16	many	TRBD2	TRBV12-3/TRBV12-4	TRBJ2-1	CASSWDPSGSYNEQFF	TGTGCCAGCAGCTGGGATCCTAGCGGTTCCTACAATGAGCAGTTCTTC
14	few	TRBD1	TRBV9	TRBJ2-5	CASSPGQGGETQYF	TGTGCCAGCAGCCCGGGACAGGGAGGAGAGACCCAGTACTTC
14	.	.	TRBV19	TRBJ2-3	CASSGSGDTDTQYF	TGTGCCAGTAGTGGGTCGGGGGACACAGATACGCAGTATTTT
11	.	.	TRBV20-1	TRBJ1-2	CSAGGGYGYTF	TGCAGTGCCGGGGGGGGATATGGCTACACCTTC
14	many	.	TRBV12-3/TRBV12-4	TRBJ1-1	CASSLSGGYTEAFF	TGTGCCAGCAGTTTAAGTGGGGGGTACACTGAAGCTTTCTTT
14	many	.	TRBV5-1	TRBJ2-2	CASSLEGITGELFF	TGCGCCAGCAGCTTGGAAGGGATCACCGGGGAGCTGTTTTTT
12	many	.	TRBV28	TRBJ1-1	CASRERDTEAFF	TGTGCCAGCAGGGAGCGGGACACTGAAGCTTTCTTT
15	many	TRBD2	TRBV27	TRBJ2-7	CASRPKGLADYEQYF	TGTGCCAGCAGACCTAAGGGACTAGCGGATTACGAGCAGTACTTC
15	many	TRBD1	TRBV12-3/TRBV12-4	TRBJ2-1	CASSASRTGGNEQFF	TGTGCCAGCAGCGCTTCTAGGACAGGGGGCAATGAGCAGTTCTTC
15	many	TRBD2	TRBV5-1	TRBJ2-7	CASYGGTSGTYEQYF	TGCGCCAGCTATGGAGGGACTAGCGGAACCTACGAGCAGTACTTC
14	.	TRBD1	TRBV7-9	TRBJ1-1	CASSLDRGATEAFF	TGTGCCAGCAGCTTAGACAGGGGAGCCACTGAAGCTTTCTTT
15	few	.	TRBV27	TRBJ2-2	CASSLRGSDTGERFF	TGTGCCAGCAGCCTGCGGGGTAGCGACACCGGGGAGCGGTTTTTT
16	many	TRBD2	TRBV11-3	TRBJ2-1	CASSPTPGLADNEQFF	TGTGCCAGCAGCCCGACTCCGGGACTAGCGGACAATGAGCAGTTCTTC
17	many	TRBD2	TRBV12-3/TRBV12-4	TRBJ2-2	CASSPGLASGLTWELFF	TGTGCCAGCAGCCCCGGGCTGGCTAGCGGGTTGACCTGGGAGCTGTTTTTT
15	many	TRBD1	TRBV30	TRBJ1-2	CAWSVPDRVYYGYTF	TGTGCCTGGAGTGTCCCTGACAGGGTTTACTATGGCTACACCTTC
13	.	.	TRBV10-1	TRBJ1-1	CASSDSLNTEAFF	TGCGCCAGCAGTGATTCCTTGAACACTGAAGCTTTCTTT
14	.	TRBD1	TRBV28	TRBJ2-7	CASIRTGFGYEQYF	TGTGCCAGCATCCGGACAGGGTTTGGCTACGAGCAGTACTTC
15	few	TRBD2	TRBV28	TRBJ2-2	CASSRGLARTGELFF	TGTGCCAGCAGTAGGGGACTAGCCCGGACCGGGGAGCTGTTTTTT
13	many	.	TRBV2	TRBJ2-1	CASSEDPGNEQFF	TGTGCCAGCAGTGAAGATCCGGGGAATGAGCAGTTCTTC
19	.	TRBD1	TRBV5-7	TRBJ1-5	CASSWGHRQGKGWDQPQHF	TGTGCCAGCAGCTGGGGACACCGACAGGGTAAGGGTTGGGATCAGCCCCAGCATTTT
15	few	TRBD2	TRBV3-1	TRBJ2-7	CASSPQGGRSCEQYF	TGTGCCAGCAGCCCTCAAGGCGGGAGGTCCTGCGAGCAGTACTTC
16	.	.	TRBV11-2	TRBJ1-2	CASSFGGSGSNYGYTF	TGTGCCAGCAGCTTTGGGGGCAGCGGATCTAACTATGGCTACACCTTC
14	many	.	TRBV7-8	TRBJ1-1	CASSSTVMNTEAFF	TGTGCCAGCAGTTCCACAGTCATGAACACTGAAGCTTTCTTT
14	many	.	TRBV7-9	TRBJ2-7	CASSLEGRGYEQYF	TGTGCCAGCAGCTTAGAAGGGAGAGGATACGAGCAGTACTTC
13	many	TRBD2	TRBV6-1	TRBJ2-5	CATIAGPGETQYF	TGTGCCACCATAGCGGGACCTGGGGAGACCCAGTACTTC
14	many	TRBD1	TRBV28	TRBJ1-2	CASSLWGTGYGYTF	TGTGCCAGCAGTTTATGGGGGACAGGGTATGGCTACACCTTC
15	few	.	TRBV7-6	TRBJ2-3	CASSRSASSTDTQYF	TGTGCCAGCAGCCGCTCAGCGAGCAGCACAGATACGCAGTATTTT
16	.	TRBD1	TRBV4-1	TRBJ2-7	CASSQELGQGAYEQYF	TGCGCCAGCAGCCAAGAACTAGGACAGGGCGCCTACGAGCAGTACTTC
15	many	TRBD1	TRBV11-3	TRBJ2-5	CASSSRDRGGETQYF	TGTGCCAGCAGCTCTCGGGACAGGGGTGGGGAGACCCAGTACTTC
15	many	.	TRBV12-3/TRBV12-4	TRBJ2-2	CASSFGTTNTGELFF	TGTGCCAGCAGTTTTGGGACAACGAACACCGGGGAGCTGTTTTTT